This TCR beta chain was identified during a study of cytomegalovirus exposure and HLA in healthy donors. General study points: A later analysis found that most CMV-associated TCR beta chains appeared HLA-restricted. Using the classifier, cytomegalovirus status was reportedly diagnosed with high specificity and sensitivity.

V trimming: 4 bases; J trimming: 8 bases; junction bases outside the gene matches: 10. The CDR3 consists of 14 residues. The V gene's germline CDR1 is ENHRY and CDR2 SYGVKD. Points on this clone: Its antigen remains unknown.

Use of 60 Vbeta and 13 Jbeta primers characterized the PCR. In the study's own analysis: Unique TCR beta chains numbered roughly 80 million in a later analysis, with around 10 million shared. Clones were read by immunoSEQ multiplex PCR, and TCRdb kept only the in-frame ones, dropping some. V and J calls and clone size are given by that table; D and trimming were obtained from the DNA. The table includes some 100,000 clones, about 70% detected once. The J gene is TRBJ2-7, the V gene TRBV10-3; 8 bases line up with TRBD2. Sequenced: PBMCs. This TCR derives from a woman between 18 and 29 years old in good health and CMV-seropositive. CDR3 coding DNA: TGTGCCATCAGTGGCGGGGCTCGGGGGGGTAAGCAGTACTTC. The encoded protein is CAISGGARGGKQYF.